A selection of T cell receptor beta chains follows, all from one sample in a study of tissue T cells after allogeneic stem cell transplantation. The repertoire was sequenced with immunoSEQ multiplex PCR; TCRdb's copy has only in-frame clones and lacks some. The table has 25,000 to 30,000 clones, 85% seen once. The sequences come from blood, collected before transplantation. The receptors come from a woman between 18 and 50 years old who later had graft-versus-host disease after an allogeneic stem cell transplant. CDR3s include the opening cysteine and the closing phenylalanine or tryptophan. Fields, in order: J gene, D gene, clone size, V gene, CDR3 protein, CDR3 DNA. A D gene is named only where the DNA matches it firmly. The listing skips clone size in some rows; elsewhere it reads once, few, many or a size class.

TRBJ2-1,-,-,TRBV7-9,CASRRGGWTYNEQFF,TGTGCCAGCCGCCGTGGGGGTTGGACCTACAATGAGCAGTTCTTC
TRBJ2-7,-,few,TRBV5-1,CASSLGSLASYEQYF,TGCGCCAGCAGCTTGGGGTCTTTGGCATCCTACGAGCAGTACTTC
TRBJ2-2,-,-,TRBV28,CASSSRTAPSYTANTGELFF,TGTGCCAGCAGTTCGAGGACCGCTCCGAGTTATACGGCGAACACCGGGGAGCTGTTTTTT
TRBJ2-1,TRBD2,-,TRBV7-8,CASSLALAGAYNEQFF,TGTGCCAGCAGCTTAGCTCTGGCGGGAGCTTACAATGAGCAGTTCTTC
TRBJ2-2,TRBD1,-,TRBV19,CASSHRTGANTGELFF,TGTGCCAGTAGTCACCGGACAGGGGCGAACACCGGGGAGCTGTTTTTT
TRBJ2-1,TRBD2,-,TRBV24-1,CATRDGTSGMNEQFF,TGTGCCACCAGGGACGGGACTAGCGGAATGAATGAGCAGTTCTTC
TRBJ2-5,-,few,TRBV4-2,CASSQGRGDQETQYF,TGTGCCAGCAGCCAAGGGCGGGGTGACCAAGAGACCCAGTACTTC
TRBJ1-1,-,few,TRBV7-8,CASSSGMNTEAFF,TGTGCCAGCAGCTCCGGGATGAACACTGAAGCTTTCTTT
TRBJ1-1,-,-,TRBV5-4,CASSLGPEAFF,TGTGCCAGCAGCTTGGGCCCTGAAGCTTTCTTT
TRBJ2-3,-,medium-sized,TRBV5-4,CASSPGFRERSHTDTQYF,TGTGCCAGCAGCCCAGGGTTCCGAGAACGAAGTCACACAGATACGCAGTATTTT
TRBJ1-2,-,-,TRBV11-2,CASSLEGRMNYGYTF,TGTGCCAGCAGCTTAGAGGGCAGGATGAACTATGGCTACACCTTC
TRBJ2-7,-,-,TRBV7-2,CASSQSQGYGEQYF,TGTGCCAGCAGCCAATCCCAGGGTTACGGCGAGCAGTACTTC
TRBJ1-1,-,-,TRBV5-1,CASSIEPNTEAFF,TGCGCCAGCAGCATCGAACCGAACACTGAAGCTTTCTTT
TRBJ1-1,-,few,TRBV19,CASSTAKNTEAFF,TGTGCCAGTAGTACCGCGAAGAACACTGAAGCTTTCTTT
TRBJ1-1,-,-,TRBV25-1,CASSEYQEGTEAFF,TGTGCCAGCAGTGAATATCAAGAGGGGACTGAAGCTTTCTTT
TRBJ1-3,-,-,TRBV18,CASSPPGPSSGNTIYF,TGTGCCAGCTCACCACCGGGCCCGAGCTCTGGAAACACCATATATTTT
TRBJ1-1,TRBD1,few,TRBV3-1/TRBV3-2,CASRGQGGAEAFF,TGTGCCAGCAGGGGACAGGGGGGCGCTGAAGCTTTCTTT
TRBJ2-7,-,-,TRBV7-9,CASSPPTGTYEQYF,TGTGCCAGCAGCCCGCCGACAGGAACCTACGAGCAGTACTTC
TRBJ1-1,TRBD1,-,TRBV5-1,CASSPGQGSVNTEAFF,TGCGCCAGCAGCCCGGGACAGGGATCGGTGAACACTGAAGCTTTCTTT
TRBJ1-2,-,-,TRBV7-2,CASSFSSYGYTF,TGTGCCAGCAGCTTTAGTAGCTATGGCTACACCTTC
TRBJ2-1,-,few,TRBV27,CASSLSWLGGGYEQFF,TGTGCCAGCAGTTTATCTTGGCTTGGCGGGGGCTATGAGCAGTTCTTC
TRBJ1-2,-,-,TRBV12-3/TRBV12-4,CASSQWGRSGYTF,TGTGCCAGCAGTCAATGGGGTAGGTCTGGCTACACCTTC
TRBJ2-1,-,-,TRBV28,CASSTPRESAYNEQFF,TGTGCCAGCAGTACACCTCGGGAATCAGCCTACAATGAGCAGTTCTTC
TRBJ1-4,-,-,TRBV15,CATSRDGGSNEKLFF,TGTGCCACCAGCAGAGACGGGGGGTCTAATGAAAAACTGTTTTTT
TRBJ1-6,TRBD1,few,TRBV9,CASSPSTGSWSPLHF,TGTGCCAGCAGCCCATCGACAGGGTCCTGGTCACCCCTCCACTTT
TRBJ1-5,-,few,TRBV4-1,CASSQVAGTRQPQHF,TGCGCCAGCAGCCAAGTGGCAGGCACAAGACAGCCCCAGCATTTT
TRBJ1-3,-,-,TRBV20-1,CSASMRGAGYF,TGCAGTGCTAGTATGAGAGGTGCGGGGTATTTT
TRBJ2-7,TRBD2,-,TRBV6-5,CASSPSGGRHYEQYF,TGTGCCAGCAGCCCATCGGGGGGACGGCACTACGAGCAGTACTTC
TRBJ1-2,TRBD1,-,TRBV6-5,CASRKSGQRNGYTF,TGTGCCAGCAGAAAATCGGGACAGCGAAATGGCTACACCTTC
TRBJ1-5,-,-,TRBV15,CATSRDGSSNQPQHF,TGTGCCACCAGCAGAGATGGGTCTAGCAATCAGCCCCAGCATTTT
TRBJ1-1,-,once,TRBV4-3,CASSQGVNTEAFF,TGCGCCAGCAGCCAAGGGGTGAACACTGAAGCTTTCTTT
TRBJ1-2,TRBD1,-,TRBV19,CATHPGTAFYGYTF,TGTGCCACCCACCCCGGGACAGCCTTTTATGGCTACACCTTC
TRBJ1-1,-,once,TRBV5-1,CASSSGRWNTEAFF,TGCGCCAGCAGCTCGGGACGTTGGAACACTGAAGCTTTCTTT
TRBJ2-7,TRBD1,-,TRBV10-2,CASRNRGGREQYF,TGCGCCAGCAGGAACAGAGGGGGCCGCGAGCAGTACTTC
TRBJ2-1,TRBD1,-,TRBV5-4,CASSSRGHSYNEQFF,TGTGCCAGCAGCTCTAGGGGGCACTCCTACAATGAGCAGTTCTTC
TRBJ1-1,-,-,TRBV6-4,CASSEAAQGSRSNTEAFF,TGTGCCAGCAGTGAAGCGGCCCAGGGTTCACGATCGAACACTGAAGCTTTCTTT
TRBJ1-1,-,-,TRBV6-5,CASSPYRDKNTEAFF,TGTGCCAGCAGTCCCTACCGGGACAAGAACACTGAAGCTTTCTTT
TRBJ1-1,-,-,TRBV6-6,CASSYLGAAFF,TGTGCCAGCAGTTACCTCGGAGCAGCTTTCTTT
TRBJ2-1,TRBD2,-,TRBV2,CASRSSGGSYNEQFF,TGTGCCAGCAGATCTAGCGGGGGCTCCTACAATGAGCAGTTCTTC
TRBJ1-2,-,few,TRBV19,CASRGQNYGYTF,TGTGCCAGTAGAGGACAGAACTATGGCTACACCTTC
TRBJ2-7,-,-,TRBV7-2,CASSLEQGIRYEQYF,TGTGCCAGCAGCTTAGAACAGGGTATACGCTACGAGCAGTACTTC
TRBJ1-1,-,-,TRBV19,CASSQWDTEAFF,TGTGCCAGTAGTCAGTGGGACACTGAAGCTTTCTTT